A selection of T cell receptor beta chains follows, all from one sample in a study of T-cell reconstitution after alpha-beta-depleted transplantation in children. TCRdb re-analysed the PCR reads in MiXCR, keeping a single row per CDR3 protein. This table holds some 840,000 distinct CDR3 sequences, approximately 15% found once. Source: PBMCs, mostly from graft donor cells, taken 360 days after TCRalphabeta/CD19-depleted stem cell transplant. The receptors derive from a male patient between 10 and 17 years old who had a stem cell transplant for acute lymphoblastic leukemia, so the T cells may come from the graft donor. Both conserved end residues are part of each CDR3. The D gene is left open where the match is weak. Size tells how often a clone was seen (once, few, many) or the class of an expanded clone, and some rows leave it out.

D	V	size	J	CDR3	DNA
NA	TRBV9	many	TRBJ2-7	CASSVTPGSSYEQYF	TGTGCCAGCAGCGTAACGCCCGGGAGCTCCTACGAGCAGTACTTC
NA	TRBV7-9	few	TRBJ2-7	CASSSMNEQYF	TGTGCCAGCAGCTCGATGAACGAGCAGTACTTC
TRBD1	TRBV11-2	few	TRBJ2-7	CASSFQGQGLRRSYEQYF	TGTGCCAGCAGCTTCCAGGGACAGGGTCTCCGGCGATCCTACGAGCAGTACTTC
NA	TRBV7-6	NA	TRBJ2-6	CASSPWGSGANVLTF	TGTGCCAGCAGTCCCTGGGGTTCTGGGGCCAACGTCCTGACTTTC
NA	TRBV29-1	few	TRBJ2-4	CSGLTVQNIQYF	TGCAGCGGACTGACAGTTCAAAACATTCAGTACTTC
NA	TRBV9	few	TRBJ2-3	CASSVQVVGSDTQYF	TGTGCCAGCAGCGTCCAGGTTGTCGGGTCAGATACGCAGTATTTT
NA	TRBV18	NA	TRBJ2-1	CASSPPIRDQFF	TGTGCCAGCTCACCACCCATTAGGGATCAGTTCTTC
TRBD1	TRBV27	few	TRBJ1-1	CASSSHARGRYTEAFF	TGTGCCAGCAGTTCACATGCCAGGGGGCGGTACACTGAAGCTTTCTTT
NA	TRBV4-1	few	TRBJ2-1	CASSQDKSGPYNEQFF	TGCGCCAGCAGCCAAGATAAGTCGGGACCCTACAATGAGCAGTTCTTC
TRBD1	TRBV5-1	few	TRBJ2-7	CASSPNSGGEQYF	TGCGCCAGCAGCCCGAATTCAGGGGGTGAGCAGTACTTC